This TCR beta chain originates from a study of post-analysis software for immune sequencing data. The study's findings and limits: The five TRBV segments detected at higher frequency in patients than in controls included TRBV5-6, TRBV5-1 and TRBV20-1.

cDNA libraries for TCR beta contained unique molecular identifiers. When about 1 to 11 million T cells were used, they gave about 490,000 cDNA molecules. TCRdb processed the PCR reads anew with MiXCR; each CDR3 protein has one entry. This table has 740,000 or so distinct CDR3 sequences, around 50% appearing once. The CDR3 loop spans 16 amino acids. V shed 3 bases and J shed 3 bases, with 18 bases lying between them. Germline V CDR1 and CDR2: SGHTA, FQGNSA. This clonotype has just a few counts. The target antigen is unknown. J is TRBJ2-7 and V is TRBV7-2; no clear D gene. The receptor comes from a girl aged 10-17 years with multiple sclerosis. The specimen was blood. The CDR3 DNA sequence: TGTGCCAGCAGCTTTGGCCCAGGAGCAGAATTCTACGAGCAGTACTTC. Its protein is CASSFGPGAEFYEQYF. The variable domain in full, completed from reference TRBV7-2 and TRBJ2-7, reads GAGVSQSPSNKVTEKGKDVELRCDPISGHTALYWYRQSLGQGLEFLIYFQGNSAPDKSGLPSDRFSAERTGGSVSTLTIQRTQQEDSAVYLCASSFGPGAEFYEQYFGPGTRLTVT.